What follows are 17 T cell receptor beta chains derived from one specimen sequenced in a study of blood T cell repertoires in COVID-19. Clones were read by immunoSEQ multiplex PCR, and TCRdb kept only the in-frame ones, dropping some. The sample contains about 120,000 clones, 80% of which appear only once. The sample consisted of peripheral blood. These receptors were obtained from a man aged 55 to 70 with active or convalescent COVID-19.

The chain is built from TRBV7-9 and TRBJ2-7; 14 bases align to TRBD2. Germline V gene sequence: CDR1 SEHNR, CDR2 FQNEAQ (reference sequence). The CDR3 covers 13 residues. V gave up 10 bases and J gave up 6 bases; unmatched junction bases: 5. CDR3 coding DNA: TGTGCCACCTCGGGACTAGCGGGAGTCGAGCAGTACTTC. It encodes CATSGLAGVEQYF.

This rearrangement joins TRBV7-9 to TRBJ2-1, with TRBD1 matching 7 bases. This CDR3 comprises 16 residues. V was pared by 6 bases and J by 4 bases, with 12 bases of the junction left unmatched. The germline V gene encodes CDR1 SEHNR and CDR2 FQNEAQ (reference sequence). CDR3 in DNA: TGTGCCAGCAGACGTACCTCGGGACAGCTATACAATGAGCAGTTCTTC. This sequence encodes CASRRTSGQLYNEQFF.

The chain uses TRBV5-5 and TRBJ2-3; weak D call: TRBD1 (7 bases). Germline V gene data show CDR1 as SGHKS and CDR2 as YYEKEE (reference sequence). The V end lost 0 bases, the J end lost 3 bases, and 14 bases lay between the germline ends. This CDR3 has 16 amino acids. CDR3 sequence: CASSLARGDATDTQYF. As DNA, the CDR3 is TGTGCCAGCAGCTTGGCCAGGGGGGACGCAACAGATACGCAGTATTTT. The variable domain in full, completed from reference TRBV5-5 and TRBJ2-3, reads DAGVTQSPTHLIKTRGQQVTLRCSPISGHKSVSWYQQVLGQGPQFIFQYYEKEERGRGNFPDRFSARQFPNYSSELNVNALLLGDSALYLCASSLARGDATDTQYFGPGTRLTVL.

With regard to this clone: Compared with germline, one end of the junction differs, possibly owing to a read error. The genes are TRBV3-1 (or the pseudogene TRBV3-2) and TRBJ2-2; 9 bases are a match to TRBD2. Germline CDR1 is LGHDT and CDR2 is YNNKEL (reference sequence). The CDR3 extends over 15 amino acids. CDR3 in DNA: TGTGTCAGCAGCCAGACTAGCGGTAACACCGGGGAGCTGTTTTTT. Its translation is CVSSQTSGNTGELFF.

This clone was counted once. The chain couples TRBV5-4 to TRBJ2-3, with D perhaps TRBD2 (6 bases). Germline-derived CDR1 and CDR2 are SGHNT and YYREEE (reference sequence). V lost 3 bases and J 0 bases, leaving 11 bases between the germline ends. The CDR3 spans 15 residues. The CDR3 sequence is CASSWDSFSTDTQYF. Here the CDR3 DNA reads TGTGCCAGCAGCTGGGACTCATTTAGCACAGATACGCAGTATTTT. The full variable domain, with the rest looked up from reference TRBV5-4 and TRBJ2-3, is ETGVTQSPTHLIKTRGQQVTLRCSSQSGHNTVSWYQQALGQGPQFIFQYYREEENGRGNFPPRFSGLQFPNYSSELNVNALELDDSALYLCASSWDSFSTDTQYFGPGTRLTVL.

The CDR3 nucleotides are TGTGCCAGCATGTCTACCGGGTCCTTTAATGAAAAACTGTTTTTT. Its translation is CASMSTGSFNEKLFF. The chain is built from TRBV14 and TRBJ1-4; D is uncertain. The CDR3 loop spans 15 amino acids. The V end was cut by 7 bases, the J end by 4 bases, with 16 bases between. Per germline, CDR1 SGHDN and CDR2 FVKESK.

This chain connects TRBV28 to TRBJ2-2, with 8 bases matching TRBD2. Germline assignment: CDR1 MDHEN and CDR2 SYDVKM. There are 14 residues in the CDR3. V shed 6 bases, J shed 5 bases, and the junction held 5 bases outside the gene matches. The CDR3 DNA is TGTGCCAGCAGCCCCACGGGGGGGACCGGGGAGCTGTTTTTT. This translates into CASSPTGGTGELFF.

The V gene is TRBV7-2, the J gene TRBJ1-6, with a tentative D call TRBD1 (6 bases). The V end was cut by 3 bases, the J end by 9 bases, with 18 bases between. Per the germline V gene, CDR1 is SGHTA and CDR2 is FQGNSA. This CDR3 contains 16 residues. CDR3 sequence: CASSFLGQASGSPLHF. The CDR3 region has the DNA TGTGCCAGCAGCTTTTTGGGACAAGCCAGCGGTTCACCCCTCCACTTT.

The chain carries TRBV19 and TRBJ2-3, with 8 bases aligning to TRBD2. V trimming: 7 bases; J trimming: 3 bases; junction bases outside the gene matches: 9. In germline, CDR1 is LNHDA, CDR2 SQIVND (reference sequence). This CDR3 contains 15 residues. CDR3 sequence (DNA): TGTGCCAGTAACGAGGCGGGAGGTGGGACAGATACGCAGTATTTT. Its translation is CASNEAGGGTDTQYF.

The CDR3 sequence is CASSQGGGGRVETQYF. The CDR3 coding sequence is TGTGCCAGCAGCCAGGGCGGTGGCGGGAGAGTGGAGACCCAGTACTTC. The rearrangement links TRBV7-2 to TRBJ2-5; 7 bases fit TRBD2. The V gene end was trimmed by 5 bases and the J gene end by 5 bases; junction bases not matched to a gene: 14. The CDR3 has 16 residues. The germline CDR1 and CDR2 sequences are SGHTA and FQGNSA.

The table lists this clone with a count of one. The rearrangement joins TRBV12-3 or TRBV12-4 to TRBJ2-7; 12 bases line up with TRBD2. This CDR3 spans 13 amino acids. With V trimmed by 6 bases and J by 4 bases, 1 base remained unmatched. The CDR3 sequence is CASRLAGGYEQYF. CDR3 nucleotides: TGTGCCAGCAGACTAGCGGGAGGTTACGAGCAGTACTTC.

This clone came up many times. The chain employs TRBV14 and TRBJ1-2; D is ambiguous. The CDR3 is 13 residues long. CDR1 and CDR2 (germline): SGHDN, FVKESK. Trimming took 0 bases from V and 4 from J, leaving 6 bases between them. This CDR3 reads CASSQDSLYGYTF. The CDR3 DNA follows: TGTGCCAGCAGCCAAGATAGCCTCTATGGCTACACCTTC.

The chain uses TRBV19 and TRBJ1-5; D ambiguous. The V end lost 5 bases, the J end lost 0 bases, and 5 bases lay between the germline ends. Germline CDR1 LNHDA, CDR2 SQIVND (reference sequence). This CDR3 region has 13 residues. The CDR3 sequence is CASSYNSNQPQHF. Here the CDR3 DNA reads TGTGCCAGTAGTTATAATAGCAATCAGCCCCAGCATTTT.

The chain joins TRBV7-9 to TRBJ1-1; D is ambiguous. CDR1 is SEHNR, CDR2 FQNEAQ, per germline (reference sequence). The ends were cut back, 1 base at V and 7 bases at J, with 10 bases in the middle. The CDR3 runs 13 residues. CDR3 in amino acids: CASSLVNGDEAFF. DNA of the CDR3: TGTGCCAGCAGCTTAGTCAACGGGGATGAAGCTTTCTTT.

Comment on this clone: Compared with germline, one end of the junction differs, possibly owing to a read error. The chain is built from TRBV6-5 and TRBJ2-7, with a possible D match to TRBD2 (6 bases). CDR1 is MNHEY, CDR2 SVGAGI, per germline. The CDR3 sequence is 13 residues long. The CDR3 nucleotides are TGTGCCAGTAGTTCCGGGACTTTCTACGAGCAGTACTTC. Its translation is CASSSGTFYEQYF.

The rearrangement uses TRBV21-1 and TRBJ2-3; the table's D gene call, TRBD2, was not cross checked with the DNA. TRBV21-1 is flagged as a pseudogene. This CDR3 spans 17 amino acids. CDR3 nucleotide sequence: TGTGCCAGCAGCAAAGTCCGAGGGAGGGATCCCACAGATACGCAGTATTTT. Its translation: CASSKVRGRDPTDTQYF.

The rearrangement uses TRBV4-3 and TRBJ1-1, with 7 bases matching TRBD1. Germline V gene lookup returns CDR1 LGHNA and CDR2 YSLEER. The CDR3 is 14 amino acids. J lost 5 bases, V lost 5 bases, and 8 bases had no gene match. The CDR3 sequence: CASSYTGVGTEAFF. In nucleotides, the CDR3 is TGCGCCAGCAGCTATACAGGGGTAGGGACTGAAGCTTTCTTT.